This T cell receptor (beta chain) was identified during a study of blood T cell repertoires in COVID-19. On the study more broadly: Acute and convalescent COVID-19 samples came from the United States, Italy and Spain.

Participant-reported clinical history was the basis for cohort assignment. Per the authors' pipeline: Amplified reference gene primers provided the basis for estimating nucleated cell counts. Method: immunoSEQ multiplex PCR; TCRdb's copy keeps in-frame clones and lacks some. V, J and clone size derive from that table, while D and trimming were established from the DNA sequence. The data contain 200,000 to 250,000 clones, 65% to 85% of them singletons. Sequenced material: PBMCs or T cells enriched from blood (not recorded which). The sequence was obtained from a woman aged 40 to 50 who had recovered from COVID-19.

Here the CDR3 DNA reads TGCGCCAGCAGCTTGGCTCAGGGGAGTAAAACTGAAGCTTTCTTT. Translating gives CASSLAQGSKTEAFF. This chain connects TRBV5-1 to TRBJ1-1; D might be TRBD1 (6 bases). The CDR3 is 15 amino acids. V was cut by 0 bases and J by 5 bases, with 14 bases left in between. The germline CDR1 and CDR2 sequences are SGHRS and YFSETQ.